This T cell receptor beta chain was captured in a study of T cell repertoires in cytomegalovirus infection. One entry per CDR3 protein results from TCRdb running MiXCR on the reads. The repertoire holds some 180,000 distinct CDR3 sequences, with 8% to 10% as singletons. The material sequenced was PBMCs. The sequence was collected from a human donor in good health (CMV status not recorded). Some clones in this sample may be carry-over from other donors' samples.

CDR3 DNA: TGTGCCAGTAGTCTCGACAGCTACAATCAGCCCCAGCATTTT. Residues: CASSLDSYNQPQHF. The chain joins TRBV19 to TRBJ1-5; TRBD1 might be the D (5 bases). Looked up from germline, CDR1 is LNHDA and CDR2 is SQIVND (reference sequence). The CDR3 covers 14 residues. Trimming took 5 bases from V and 3 from J, leaving 11 bases between them.